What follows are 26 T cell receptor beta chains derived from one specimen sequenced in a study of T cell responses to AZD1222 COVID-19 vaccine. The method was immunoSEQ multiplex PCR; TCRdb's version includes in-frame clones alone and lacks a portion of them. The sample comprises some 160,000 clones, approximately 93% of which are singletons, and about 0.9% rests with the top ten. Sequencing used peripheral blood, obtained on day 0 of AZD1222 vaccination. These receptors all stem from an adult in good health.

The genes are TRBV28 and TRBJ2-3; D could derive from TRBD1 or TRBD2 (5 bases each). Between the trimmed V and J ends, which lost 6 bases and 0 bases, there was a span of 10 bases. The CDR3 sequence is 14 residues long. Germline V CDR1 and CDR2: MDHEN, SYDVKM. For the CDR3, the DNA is TGTGCCAGCAGGAGGGACCATAGCACAGATACGCAGTATTTT. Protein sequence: CASRRDHSTDTQYF.

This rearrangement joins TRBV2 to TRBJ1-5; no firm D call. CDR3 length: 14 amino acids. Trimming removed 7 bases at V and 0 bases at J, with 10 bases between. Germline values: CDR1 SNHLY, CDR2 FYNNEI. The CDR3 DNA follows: TGTGCCAGCACCCCCGGTTTTAGCAATCAGCCCCAGCATTTT. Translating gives CASTPGFSNQPQHF.

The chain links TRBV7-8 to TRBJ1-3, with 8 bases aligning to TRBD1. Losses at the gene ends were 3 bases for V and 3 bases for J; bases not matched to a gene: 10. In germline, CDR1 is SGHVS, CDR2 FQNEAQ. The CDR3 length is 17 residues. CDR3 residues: CASSLGIYDRGGNTIYF. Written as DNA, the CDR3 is TGTGCCAGCAGCTTGGGGATATACGACAGGGGTGGAAACACCATATATTTT.

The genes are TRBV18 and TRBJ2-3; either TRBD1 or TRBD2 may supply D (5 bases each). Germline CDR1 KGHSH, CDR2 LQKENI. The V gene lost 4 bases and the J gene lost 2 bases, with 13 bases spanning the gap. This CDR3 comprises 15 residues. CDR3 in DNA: TGTGCCAGCTCACGTTGGGACGGCCCCACAGATACGCAGTATTTT. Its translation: CASSRWDGPTDTQYF.

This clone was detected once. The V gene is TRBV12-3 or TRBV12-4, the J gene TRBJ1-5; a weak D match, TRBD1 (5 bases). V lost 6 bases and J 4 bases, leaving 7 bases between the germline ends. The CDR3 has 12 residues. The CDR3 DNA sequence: TGTGCCAGCAGGGCAGGGAATCAGCCCCAGCATTTT. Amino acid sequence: CASRAGNQPQHF.

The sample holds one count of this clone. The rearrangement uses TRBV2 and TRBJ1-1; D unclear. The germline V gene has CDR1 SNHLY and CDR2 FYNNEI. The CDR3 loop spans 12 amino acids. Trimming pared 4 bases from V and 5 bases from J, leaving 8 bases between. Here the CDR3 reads CASSVYGTEAFF. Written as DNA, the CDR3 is TGTGCCAGCAGTGTATACGGGACTGAAGCTTTCTTT.

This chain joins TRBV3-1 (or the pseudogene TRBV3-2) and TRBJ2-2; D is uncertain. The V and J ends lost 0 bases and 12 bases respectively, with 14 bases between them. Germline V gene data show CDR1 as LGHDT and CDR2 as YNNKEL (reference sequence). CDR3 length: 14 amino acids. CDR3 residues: CASSQDIRLVKLFF. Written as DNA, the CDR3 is TGTGCCAGCAGCCAAGATATCCGCCTCGTGAAGCTGTTTTTT.

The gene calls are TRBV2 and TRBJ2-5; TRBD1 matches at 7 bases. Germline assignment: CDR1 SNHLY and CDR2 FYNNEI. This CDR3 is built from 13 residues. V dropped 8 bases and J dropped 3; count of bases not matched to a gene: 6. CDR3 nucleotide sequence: TGTGCCAGCGACAGGGACGGTAAAGAGACCCAGTACTTC. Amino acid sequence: CASDRDGKETQYF.

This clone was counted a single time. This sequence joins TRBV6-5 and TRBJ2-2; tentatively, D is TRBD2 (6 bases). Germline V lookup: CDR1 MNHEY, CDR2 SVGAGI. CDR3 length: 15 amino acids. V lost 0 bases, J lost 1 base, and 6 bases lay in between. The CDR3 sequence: CASSYSGGNTGELFF. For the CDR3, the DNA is TGTGCCAGCAGTTACTCGGGGGGGAACACCGGGGAGCTGTTTTTT.

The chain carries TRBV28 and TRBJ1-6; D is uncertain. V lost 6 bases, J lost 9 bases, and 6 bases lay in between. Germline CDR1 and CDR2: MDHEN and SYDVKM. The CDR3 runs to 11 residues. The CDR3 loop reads CASRGFSPLHF. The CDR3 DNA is TGTGCCAGCAGGGGGTTTTCACCCCTCCACTTT. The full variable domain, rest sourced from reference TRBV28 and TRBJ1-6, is DVKVTQSSRYLVKRTGEKVFLECVQDMDHENMFWYRQDPGLGLRLIYFSYDVKMKEKGDIPEGYSVSREKKERFSLILESASTNQTSMYLCASRGFSPLHFGNGTRLTVT.

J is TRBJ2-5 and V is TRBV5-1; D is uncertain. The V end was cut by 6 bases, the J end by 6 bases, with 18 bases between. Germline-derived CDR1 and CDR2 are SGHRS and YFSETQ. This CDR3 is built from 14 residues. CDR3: CASTLGIGVKTQYF. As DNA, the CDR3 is TGCGCCAGCACCCTTGGAATAGGAGTAAAGACCCAGTACTTC.

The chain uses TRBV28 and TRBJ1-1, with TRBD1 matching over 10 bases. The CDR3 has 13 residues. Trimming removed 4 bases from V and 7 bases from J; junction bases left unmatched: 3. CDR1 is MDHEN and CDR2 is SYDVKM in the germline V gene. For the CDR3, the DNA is TGTGCCAGCAGTTGGTGGGACAGGGGTGAAGCTTTCTTT. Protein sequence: CASSWWDRGEAFF.

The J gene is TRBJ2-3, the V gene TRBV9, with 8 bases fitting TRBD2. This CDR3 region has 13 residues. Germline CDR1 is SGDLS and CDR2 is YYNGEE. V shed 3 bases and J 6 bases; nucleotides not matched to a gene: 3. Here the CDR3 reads CASSAGGEDTQYF. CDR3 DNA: TGTGCCAGCAGCGCCGGGGGGGAGGATACGCAGTATTTT. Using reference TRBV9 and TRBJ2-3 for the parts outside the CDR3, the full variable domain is DSGVTQTPKHLITATGQRVTLRCSPRSGDLSVYWYQQSLDQGLQFLIQYYNGEERAKGNILERFSAQQFPDLHSELNLSSLELGDSALYFCASSAGGEDTQYFGPGTRLTVL.

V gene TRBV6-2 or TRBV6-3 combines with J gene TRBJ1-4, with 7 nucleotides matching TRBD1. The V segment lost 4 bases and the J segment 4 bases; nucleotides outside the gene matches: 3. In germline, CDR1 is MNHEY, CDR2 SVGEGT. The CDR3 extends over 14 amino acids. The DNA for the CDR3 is TGTGCCAGCAGTTCGGGACAGAGTAATGAAAAACTGTTTTTT. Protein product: CASSSGQSNEKLFF.

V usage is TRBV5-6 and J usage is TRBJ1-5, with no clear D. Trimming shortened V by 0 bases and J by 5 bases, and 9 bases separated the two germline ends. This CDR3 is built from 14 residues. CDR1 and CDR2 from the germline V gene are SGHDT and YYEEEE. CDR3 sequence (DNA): TGTGCCAGCAGCTTGGGGGTCAGAGATCAGCCCCAGCATTTT. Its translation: CASSLGVRDQPQHF.

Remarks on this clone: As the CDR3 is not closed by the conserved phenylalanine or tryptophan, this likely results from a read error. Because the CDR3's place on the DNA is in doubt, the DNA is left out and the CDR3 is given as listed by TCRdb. Here the CDR3 reads CASSEASGQLTL. V is TRBV6-1 and J is TRBJ1-2; the table's D call, TRBD1, was not checked against the DNA. Germline V CDR1 and CDR2: MNHNS, SASEGT. 12 amino acids form the CDR3, both terminal residues included.

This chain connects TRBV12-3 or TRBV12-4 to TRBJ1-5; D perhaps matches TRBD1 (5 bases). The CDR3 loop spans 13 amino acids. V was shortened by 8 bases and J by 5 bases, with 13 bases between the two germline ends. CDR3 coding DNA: TGTGCCAGCCGCCTGGGGCAGCATCAGCCCCAGCATTTT. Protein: CASRLGQHQPQHF.

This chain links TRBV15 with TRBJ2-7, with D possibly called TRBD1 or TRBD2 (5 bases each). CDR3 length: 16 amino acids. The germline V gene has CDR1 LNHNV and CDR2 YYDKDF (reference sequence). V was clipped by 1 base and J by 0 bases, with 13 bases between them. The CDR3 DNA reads TGTGCCACCAGCAGAGGCTCAGTTGGGACCTCCTACGAGCAGTACTTC. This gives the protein CATSRGSVGTSYEQYF.

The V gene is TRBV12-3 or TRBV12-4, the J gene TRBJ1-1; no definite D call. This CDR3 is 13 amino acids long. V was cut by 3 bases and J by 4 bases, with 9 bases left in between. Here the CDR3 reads CASSFIGPTEAFF. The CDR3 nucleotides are TGTGCCAGCAGTTTCATAGGGCCCACTGAAGCTTTCTTT.

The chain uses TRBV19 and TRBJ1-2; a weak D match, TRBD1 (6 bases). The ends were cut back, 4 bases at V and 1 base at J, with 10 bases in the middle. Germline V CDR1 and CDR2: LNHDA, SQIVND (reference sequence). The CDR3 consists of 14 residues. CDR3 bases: TGTGCCAGTAGTAGGGACACAAGTAACTATGGCTACACCTTC. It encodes CASSRDTSNYGYTF.

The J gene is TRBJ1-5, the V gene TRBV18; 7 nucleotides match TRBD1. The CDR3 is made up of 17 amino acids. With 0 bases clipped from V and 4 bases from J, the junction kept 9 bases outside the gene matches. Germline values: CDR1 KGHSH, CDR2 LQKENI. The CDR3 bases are TGTGCCAGCTCACCACCTAATAGCGGGACAGCAAATCAGCCCCAGCATTTT. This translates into CASSPPNSGTANQPQHF.

The CDR3 loop is CASRPGTQQETQYF. The CDR3 DNA reads as TGTGCCAGCAGGCCTGGGACTCAACAAGAGACCCAGTACTTC. The chain carries TRBV6-5 and TRBJ2-5; a possible D gene is TRBD2 (6 bases). Per germline, CDR1 MNHEY and CDR2 SVGAGI. Trimming removed 6 bases at V and 2 bases at J, with 13 bases between. The CDR3 consists of 14 residues.

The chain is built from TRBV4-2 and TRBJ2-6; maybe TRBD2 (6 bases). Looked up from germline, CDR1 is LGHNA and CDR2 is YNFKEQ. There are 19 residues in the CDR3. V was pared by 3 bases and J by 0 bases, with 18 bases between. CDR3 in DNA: TGTGCCAGCAGCCAGGCTGACTGGGACTTCGACTCTGGGGCCAACGTCCTGACTTTC. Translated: CASSQADWDFDSGANVLTF.

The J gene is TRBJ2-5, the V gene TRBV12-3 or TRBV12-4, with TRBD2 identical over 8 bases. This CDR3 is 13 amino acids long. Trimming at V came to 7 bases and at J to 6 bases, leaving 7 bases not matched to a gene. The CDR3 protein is CASTPGGAQTQYF. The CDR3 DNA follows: TGTGCCAGCACCCCCGGGGGGGCTCAGACCCAGTACTTC.

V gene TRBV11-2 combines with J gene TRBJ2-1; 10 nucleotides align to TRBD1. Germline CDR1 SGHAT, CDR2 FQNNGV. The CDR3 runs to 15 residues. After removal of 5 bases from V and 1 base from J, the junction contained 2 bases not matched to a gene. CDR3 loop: CASSEGQGSYNEQFF. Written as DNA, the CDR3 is TGTGCCAGCAGCGAGGGACAGGGGTCCTACAATGAGCAGTTCTTC.

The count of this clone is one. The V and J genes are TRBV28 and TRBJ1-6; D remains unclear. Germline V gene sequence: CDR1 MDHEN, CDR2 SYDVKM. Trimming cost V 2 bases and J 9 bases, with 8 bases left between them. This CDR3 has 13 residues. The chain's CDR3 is CASSLISISPLHF. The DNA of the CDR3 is TGTGCCAGCAGTTTAATTTCGATTTCACCCCTCCACTTT.